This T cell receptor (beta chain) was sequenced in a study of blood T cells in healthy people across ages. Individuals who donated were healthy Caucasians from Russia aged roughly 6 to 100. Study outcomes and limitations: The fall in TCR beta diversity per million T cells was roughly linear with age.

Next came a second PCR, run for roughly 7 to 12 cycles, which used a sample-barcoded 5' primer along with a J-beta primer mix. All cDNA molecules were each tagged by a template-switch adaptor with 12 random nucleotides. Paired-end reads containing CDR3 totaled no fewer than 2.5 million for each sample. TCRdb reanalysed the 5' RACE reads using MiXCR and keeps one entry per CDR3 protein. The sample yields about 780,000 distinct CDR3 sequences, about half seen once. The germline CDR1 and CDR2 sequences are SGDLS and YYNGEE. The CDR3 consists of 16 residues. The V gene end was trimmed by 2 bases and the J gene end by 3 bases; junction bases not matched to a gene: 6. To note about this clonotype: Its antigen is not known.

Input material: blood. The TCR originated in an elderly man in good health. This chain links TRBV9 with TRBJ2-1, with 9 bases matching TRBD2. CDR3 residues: CASSVGTSLGYNEQFF. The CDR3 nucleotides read TGTGCCAGCAGCGTCGGGACTAGCCTGGGCTACAATGAGCAGTTCTTC.